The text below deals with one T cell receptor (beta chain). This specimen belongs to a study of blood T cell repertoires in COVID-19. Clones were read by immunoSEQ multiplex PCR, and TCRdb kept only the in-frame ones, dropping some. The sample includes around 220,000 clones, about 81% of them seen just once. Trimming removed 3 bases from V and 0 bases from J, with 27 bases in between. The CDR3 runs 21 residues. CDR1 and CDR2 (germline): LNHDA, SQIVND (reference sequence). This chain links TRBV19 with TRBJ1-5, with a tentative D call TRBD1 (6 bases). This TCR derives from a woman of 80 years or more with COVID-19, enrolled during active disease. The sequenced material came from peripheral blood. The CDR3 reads CASSMWAGQTLSASSNQPQHF. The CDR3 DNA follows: TGTGCCAGTAGTATGTGGGCAGGACAGACCCTCTCAGCCTCTAGCAATCAGCCCCAGCATTTT.